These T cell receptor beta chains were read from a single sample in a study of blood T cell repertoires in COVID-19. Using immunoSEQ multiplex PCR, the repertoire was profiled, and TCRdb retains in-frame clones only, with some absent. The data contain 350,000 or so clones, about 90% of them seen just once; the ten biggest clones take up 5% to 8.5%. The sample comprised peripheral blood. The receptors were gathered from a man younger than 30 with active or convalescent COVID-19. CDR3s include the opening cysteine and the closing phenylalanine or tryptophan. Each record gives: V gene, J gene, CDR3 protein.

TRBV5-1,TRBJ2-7,CASSLQGPTYEQYF
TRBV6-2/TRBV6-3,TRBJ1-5,CASSYVTGEGNQPQHF
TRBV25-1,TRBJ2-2,CASSDRDTGELFF
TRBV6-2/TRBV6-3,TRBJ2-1,CASSYLVGRGSRSHEQFF
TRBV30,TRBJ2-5,CAWSRRGRETQYF
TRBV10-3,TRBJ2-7,CAISRLAGGVEQYF
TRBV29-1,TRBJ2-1,CSVEDSPYNEQFF
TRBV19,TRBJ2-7,CASSITNTPDEQYF
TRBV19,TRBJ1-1,CASRPTGNTEAFF
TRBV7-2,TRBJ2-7,CASSLSPTYEQYF
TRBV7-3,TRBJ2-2,CASSHELGQSTGELFF
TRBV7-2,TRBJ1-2,CASSIDRVETF
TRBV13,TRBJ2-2,CASSLSGTGELFF
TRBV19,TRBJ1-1,CASRLTGENTEAFF
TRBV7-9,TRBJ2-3,CASSSDRGQLIADTQYF
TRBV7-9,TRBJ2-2,CASSEGLAGGAGELFF
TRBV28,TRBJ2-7,CASRKQGLREQYF
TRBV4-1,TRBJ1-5,CASSQPGSRQPQHF
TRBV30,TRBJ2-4,CAWSVHSSGAKNIQYF
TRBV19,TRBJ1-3,CATLKTAGNTIYF
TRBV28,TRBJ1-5,CASRGTPNQPQHF
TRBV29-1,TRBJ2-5,CSVPGGSETQYF
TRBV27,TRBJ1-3,CASRSGSSGNTIYF
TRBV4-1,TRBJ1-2,CASSQTGAHLGEANYGYTF
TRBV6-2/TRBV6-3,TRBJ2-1,CASSYRGGGGPLYNEQFF
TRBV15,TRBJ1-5,CATRRTGDPYQPQHF
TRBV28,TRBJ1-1,CASRARRVEAFF
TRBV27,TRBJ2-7,CASRPTSRPYEQYF
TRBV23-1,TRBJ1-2,CATSPDRPWGYTF
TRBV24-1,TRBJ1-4,CATSDSAVEQTEKLFF
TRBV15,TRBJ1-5,CATSSLNQPQHF
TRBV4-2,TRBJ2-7,CASSNRDSTYEQYF
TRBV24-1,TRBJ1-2,CATSDTSRLYGYTF
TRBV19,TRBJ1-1,CASSIAGGGVNTEAFF
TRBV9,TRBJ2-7,CASSVSSGYEQYF
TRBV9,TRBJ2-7,CASSFDGGDYEQYF
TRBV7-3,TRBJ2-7,CASSLMPGTSGYEQYF
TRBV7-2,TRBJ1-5,CASSLVVAGDQPQHF
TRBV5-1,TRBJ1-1,CASSLGFGEAFF
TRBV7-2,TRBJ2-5,CASSLWPEETQYF
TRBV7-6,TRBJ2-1,CASSPMTRTSGRNNEQFF
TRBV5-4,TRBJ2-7,CASSTRLAGPYEQYF
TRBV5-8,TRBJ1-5,CASSLSGVWSQPQHF
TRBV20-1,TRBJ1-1,CSASLPVGSSEAFF
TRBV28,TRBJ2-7,CASSQDSPYEQYF
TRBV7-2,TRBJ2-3,CASSHPRTSGNTDTQYF
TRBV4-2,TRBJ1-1,CASSHTMRGKRWAMTEAFF
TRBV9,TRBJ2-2,CASSPLAGYTGELFF
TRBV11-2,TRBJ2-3,CASSPGQSTDTQYF
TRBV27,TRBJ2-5,CASRREYRDQETQYF
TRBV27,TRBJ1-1,CASSLFRGGTEAFF
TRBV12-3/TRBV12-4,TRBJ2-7,CASSRSESEQYF
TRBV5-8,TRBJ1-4,CASTRGQGPEKLFF
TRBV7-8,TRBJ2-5,CASSSLGDSSQKETQYF
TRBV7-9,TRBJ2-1,CASSLQASGGAYQFF
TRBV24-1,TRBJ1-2,CATSAISGYTF